The present T cell receptor (beta chain) was sequenced within a study of cytomegalovirus exposure and HLA in healthy donors. Notes on this clone: What it binds is not known.

Looked up from germline, CDR1 is MNHNS and CDR2 is SASEGT. This CDR3 has 17 residues. After removal of 0 bases from V and 8 bases from J, the junction contained 7 bases not matched to a gene. Assay used: immunoSEQ multiplex PCR; TCRdb lists only in-frame clones, some missing. Seen here are about 43,000 clones, more than 85% observed once, and the top ten hold 5% to 6%. Findings of the study overall: In vitro testing confirmed three CMV-associated chains as specific for CMV antigens. About 180 TCR beta chains were listed as cytomegalovirus-associated.

The sample consisted of PBMCs. The genes are TRBV6-1 and TRBJ2-1; 13 bases fit TRBD2. This clonotype was sampled from a man aged 18 to 35 in good health and CMV-seronegative. CDR3 in amino acids: CASSEARTSGRAHEQFF. DNA of the CDR3: TGTGCCAGCAGTGAAGCGAGAACTAGCGGGAGGGCCCATGAGCAGTTCTTC.